This record concerns one T cell receptor beta chain sequence. A single count supports this clone. Its antigen is still unknown. Base quality data are lacking; no much larger clone is found one base away. This sample is part of a study of PD-1 blockade in classical Hodgkin lymphoma (TCRdb year 2020). Turning to the overall study: Nivolumab dosing was 3 mg/kg intravenously every 2 weeks, continuing until either disease progression or unacceptable toxicity. The study used CyTOF and TCR beta sequencing to define a peripheral blood immune signature of response to PD-1 blockade in classical Hodgkin lymphoma.

Beyond this particular receptor, the publication reports: The study covered only a single clinical trial cohort, and the causes of the repertoire differences, possibly disease activity or prior therapy, were still not defined. By C4D1, a significant rise was seen in CD4+ TCR diversity but not in CD8+ TCR diversity (p=0.0027 vs p=0.16), and the rise was most apparent among complete responders (p=0.02). Diversity was lower in patients who began nivolumab less than 1 year after ASCT, so these patients were left out of later analyses to avoid confounding by immune reconstitution. Baseline TCR diversity was reported as lower in newly diagnosed patients than in healthy donors, and lower still in relapsed/refractory patients. Baseline diversity similar to that of newly diagnosed patients was observed in trial patients achieving complete response, whereas significantly lower diversity was observed in partial responders and progressors.

The CDR3 goes from the cysteine to the phenylalanine over 13 residues. The retained sequence is limited to the CDR3, 39 bases, with the frame set at the first base. Based on the germline V gene, the CDR1 and CDR2 sequences are MDHEN and SYDVKM. Relative to germline, V is 6 bases shorter and J is 7 bases shorter, with 16 bases between their ends. The intended sense of this specimen's time point label: cycle 4 day 1 (C4D1), after around six weeks of nivolumab. All trial patients had relapsed after autologous stem cell transplantation, with cohorts A, B and C differing in prior brentuximab vedotin exposure. The trial cohort was composed of approximately 56 patients with relapsed/refractory classical Hodgkin lymphoma, for whom complete response, partial response or progressive disease was recorded as best overall response. Trial patients were treated with single-agent nivolumab in the multi-cohort phase II CheckMate 205 trial. An independent review committee assessed best overall response by applying the 2007 International Working Group response criteria. Trial PBMCs were collected immediately before nivolumab initiation (C1D1) and during therapy at cycle 2 day 1 and cycle 4 day 1. After peripheral blood was drawn into 8 mL Vacutainer Cell Preparation Tubes, PBMCs were isolated by centrifugation and then cryopreserved.

Genomic DNA was extracted with the Qiagen DNeasy kit from unsorted PBMCs and from negatively selected CD4+ and CD8+ fractions. TCR beta CDR3 regions were subjected to amplification by immunoSEQ multiplex PCR with primers that anneal to V and J segments. A synthetic immune receptor repertoire was used to minimize amplification bias, and remaining bias was computationally removed after sequencing. On the authors' methods: Custom Python scripts were used to quantify repertoire diversity as the Shannon entropy index. Unsorted, CD4+ and CD8+ repertoires were analyzed separately, except for combined analyses in which CD4+ and CD8+ sequences were merged in silico. A clone was considered expanded if an increase in frequency of at least 2-fold after treatment relative to C1D1 was found, and a pseudocount of 0.5 was applied to clones undetected at baseline. Singleton clones were defined as clones with 0 or 1 copy at C1D1, and non-singleton clones were defined as clones with 2 or more copies. Clones expanded in unsorted samples were assigned a CD4+, CD8+ or unknown annotation through matching of protein sequences in sorted samples from the same patient. Diversity changes from C1D1 to C4D1 were tested in paired samples using Wilcoxon tests. In its TCRdb copy, this immuneACCESS table keeps in-frame sequences only and misses some clones. Where compared with another copy, unresolved V genes explain less than half of these, and the others have no known cause. Clone size and V and J calls were adopted from that table, with D and trimming inferred from the DNA. The sample table holds tens of thousands of clones, of which about 77% were seen once. The ten largest account for around 35% of the sample.

Recombination joined TRBV28 with TRBJ2-7; the D gene is perhaps TRBD1, on 5 matching bases. The sample in question was peripheral blood mononuclear cells (PBMCs), obtained before the fourth cycle of nivolumab. This clonotype originated in a human donor with classical Hodgkin lymphoma. Here is the DNA: TGTGCCAGCAGCCCACCTCGACAGACTGAGCAGTACTTC. This codes for CASSPPRQTEQYF.